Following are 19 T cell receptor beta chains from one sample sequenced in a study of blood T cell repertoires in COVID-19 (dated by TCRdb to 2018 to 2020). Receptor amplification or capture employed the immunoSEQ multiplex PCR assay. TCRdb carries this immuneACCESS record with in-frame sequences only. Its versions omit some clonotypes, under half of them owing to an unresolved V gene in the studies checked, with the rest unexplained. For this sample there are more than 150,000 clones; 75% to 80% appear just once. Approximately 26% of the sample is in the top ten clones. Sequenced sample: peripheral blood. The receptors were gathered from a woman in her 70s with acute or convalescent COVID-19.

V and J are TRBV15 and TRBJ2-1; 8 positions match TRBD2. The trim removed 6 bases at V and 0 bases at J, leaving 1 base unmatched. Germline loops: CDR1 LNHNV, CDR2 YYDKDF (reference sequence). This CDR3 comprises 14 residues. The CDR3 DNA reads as TGTGCCACCAGGCTAGCGGGCTCCTACAATGAGCAGTTCTTC. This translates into CATRLAGSYNEQFF.

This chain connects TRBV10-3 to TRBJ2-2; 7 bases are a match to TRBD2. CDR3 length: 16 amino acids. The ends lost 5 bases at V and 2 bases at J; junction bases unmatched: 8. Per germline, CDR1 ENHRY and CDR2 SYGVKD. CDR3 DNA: TGTGCCATCAGTACCACGGGACTAACTAACACCGGGGAGCTGTTTTTT. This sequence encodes CAISTTGLTNTGELFF.

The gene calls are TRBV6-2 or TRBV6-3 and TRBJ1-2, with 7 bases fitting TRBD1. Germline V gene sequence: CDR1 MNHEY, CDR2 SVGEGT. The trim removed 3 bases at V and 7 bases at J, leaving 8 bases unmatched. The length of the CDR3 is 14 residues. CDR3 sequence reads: CASSYSTGSGGYTF. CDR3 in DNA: TGTGCCAGCAGTTATTCGACAGGGTCGGGTGGCTACACCTTC.

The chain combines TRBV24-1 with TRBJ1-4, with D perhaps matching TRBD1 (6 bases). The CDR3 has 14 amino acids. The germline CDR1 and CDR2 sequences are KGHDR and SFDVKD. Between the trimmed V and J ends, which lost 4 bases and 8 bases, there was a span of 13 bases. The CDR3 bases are TGTGCCACCAGTGAACAGGGAGGGAACGAAAAACTGTTTTTT. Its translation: CATSEQGGNEKLFF.

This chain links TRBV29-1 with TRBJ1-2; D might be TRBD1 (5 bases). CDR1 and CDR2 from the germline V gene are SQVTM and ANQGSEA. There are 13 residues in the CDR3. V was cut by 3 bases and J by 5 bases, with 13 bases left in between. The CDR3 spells CSVDYGQGYGYTF. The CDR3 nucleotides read TGCAGCGTTGACTACGGCCAGGGATATGGCTACACCTTC.

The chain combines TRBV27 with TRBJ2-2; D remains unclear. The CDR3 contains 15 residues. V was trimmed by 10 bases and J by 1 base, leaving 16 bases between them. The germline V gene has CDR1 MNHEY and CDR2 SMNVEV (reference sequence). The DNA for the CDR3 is TGTGCCACCTGTACCCTGATAGTGAACACCGGGGAGCTGTTTTTT. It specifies CATCTLIVNTGELFF.

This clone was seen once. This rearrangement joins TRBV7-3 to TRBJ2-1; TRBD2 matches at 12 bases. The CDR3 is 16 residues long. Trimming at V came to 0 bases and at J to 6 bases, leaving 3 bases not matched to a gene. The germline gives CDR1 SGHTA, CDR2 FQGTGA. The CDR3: CASSLTGTSGSNEQFF. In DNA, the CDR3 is TGTGCCAGCAGCTTAACTGGGACTAGCGGGTCCAATGAGCAGTTCTTC.

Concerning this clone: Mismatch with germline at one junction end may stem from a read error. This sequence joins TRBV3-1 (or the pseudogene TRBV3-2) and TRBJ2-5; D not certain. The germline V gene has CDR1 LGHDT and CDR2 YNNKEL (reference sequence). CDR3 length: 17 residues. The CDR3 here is CASSQDPRRPTVETQYF. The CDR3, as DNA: TGTGCCAGCAGTCAAGACCCCCGCCGTCCCACGGTGGAGACCCAGTACTTC.

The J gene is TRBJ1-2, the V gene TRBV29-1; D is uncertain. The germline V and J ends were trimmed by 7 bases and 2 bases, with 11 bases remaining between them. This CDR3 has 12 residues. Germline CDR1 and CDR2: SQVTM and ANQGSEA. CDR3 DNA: TGCAGCGGAGGGTATGGAAACTATGGCTACACCTTC. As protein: CSGGYGNYGYTF.

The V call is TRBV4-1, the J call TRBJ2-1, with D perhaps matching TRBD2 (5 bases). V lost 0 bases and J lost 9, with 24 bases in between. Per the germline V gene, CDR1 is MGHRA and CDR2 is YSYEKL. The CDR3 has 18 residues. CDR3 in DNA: TGCGCCAGCAGCCAAGATCGTTCGGTAGCCTGGTCCCGGGGTGAGCAGTTCTTC. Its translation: CASSQDRSVAWSRGEQFF.

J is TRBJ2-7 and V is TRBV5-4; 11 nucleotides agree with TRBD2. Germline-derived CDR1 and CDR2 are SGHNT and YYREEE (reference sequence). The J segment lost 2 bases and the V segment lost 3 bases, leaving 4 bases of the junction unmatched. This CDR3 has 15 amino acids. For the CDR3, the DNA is TGTGCCAGCAGCTCGGGACTAGCGGATACCTACGAGCAGTACTTC. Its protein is CASSSGLADTYEQYF.

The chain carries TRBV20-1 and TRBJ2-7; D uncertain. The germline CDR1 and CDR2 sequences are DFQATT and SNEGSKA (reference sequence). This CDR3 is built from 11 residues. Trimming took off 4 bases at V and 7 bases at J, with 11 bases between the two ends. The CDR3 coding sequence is TGCAGTGCTATACCCGCCGGGGAGCAGTACTTC. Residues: CSAIPAGEQYF.

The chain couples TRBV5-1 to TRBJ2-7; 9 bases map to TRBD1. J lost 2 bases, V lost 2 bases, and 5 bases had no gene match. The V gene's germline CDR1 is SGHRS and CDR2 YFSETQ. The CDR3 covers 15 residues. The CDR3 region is CASSFGDRVTYEQYF. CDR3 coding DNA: TGCGCCAGCAGCTTTGGGGACAGGGTGACCTACGAGCAGTACTTC. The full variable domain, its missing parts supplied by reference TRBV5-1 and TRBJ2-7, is KAGVTQTPRYLIKTRGQQVTLSCSPISGHRSVSWYQQTPGQGLQFLFEYFSETQRNKGNFPGRFSGRQFSNSRSEMNVSTLELGDSALYLCASSFGDRVTYEQYFGPGTRLTVT.

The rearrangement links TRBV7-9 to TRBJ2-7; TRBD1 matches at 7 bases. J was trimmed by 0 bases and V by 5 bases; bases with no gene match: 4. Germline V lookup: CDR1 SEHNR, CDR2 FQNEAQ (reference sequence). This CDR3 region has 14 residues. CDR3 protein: CASSKQGSSYEQYF. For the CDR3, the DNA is TGTGCCAGCAGCAAACAGGGGTCCTCCTACGAGCAGTACTTC.

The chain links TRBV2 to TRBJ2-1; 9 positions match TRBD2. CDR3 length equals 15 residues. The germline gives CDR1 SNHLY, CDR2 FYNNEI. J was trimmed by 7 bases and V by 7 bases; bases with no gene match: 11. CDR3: CASKGPGLAQNEQFF. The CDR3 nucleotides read TGTGCCAGCAAAGGTCCGGGACTAGCTCAGAATGAGCAGTTCTTC. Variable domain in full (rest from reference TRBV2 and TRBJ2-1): EPEVTQTPSHQVTQMGQEVILRCVPISNHLYFYWYRQILGQKVEFLVSFYNNEISEKSEIFDDQFSVERPDGSNFTLKIRSTKLEDSAMYFCASKGPGLAQNEQFFGPGTRLTVL.

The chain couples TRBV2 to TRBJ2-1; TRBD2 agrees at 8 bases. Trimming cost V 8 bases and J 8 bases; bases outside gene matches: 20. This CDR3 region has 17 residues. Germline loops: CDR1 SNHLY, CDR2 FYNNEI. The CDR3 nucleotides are TGTGCCAGCTTTAGCGAACTGTCCGGGAGGGCTAATGATGAGCAGTTCTTC. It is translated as CASFSELSGRANDEQFF.

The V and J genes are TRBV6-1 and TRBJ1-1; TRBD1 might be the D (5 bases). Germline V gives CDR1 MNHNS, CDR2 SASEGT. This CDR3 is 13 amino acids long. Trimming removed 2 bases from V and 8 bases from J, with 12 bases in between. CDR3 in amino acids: CASSEQMTAEAFF. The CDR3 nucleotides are TGTGCCAGCAGTGAACAAATGACAGCCGAAGCTTTCTTT.

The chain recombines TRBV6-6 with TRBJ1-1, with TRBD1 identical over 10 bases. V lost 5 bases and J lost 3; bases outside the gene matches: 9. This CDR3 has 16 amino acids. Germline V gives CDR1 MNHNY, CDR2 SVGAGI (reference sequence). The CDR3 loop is CASSRLPGTGDTEAFF. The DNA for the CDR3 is TGTGCCAGCAGTCGACTACCCGGGACAGGGGACACTGAAGCTTTCTTT.

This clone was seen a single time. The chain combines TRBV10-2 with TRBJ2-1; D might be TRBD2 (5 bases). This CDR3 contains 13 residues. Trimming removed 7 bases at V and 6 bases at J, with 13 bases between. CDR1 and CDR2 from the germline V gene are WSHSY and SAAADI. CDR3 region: CASTKGAGNEQFF. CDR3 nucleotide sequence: TGCGCCAGCACCAAGGGAGCAGGCAATGAGCAGTTCTTC.